Listed below are T cell receptor beta chains from one sample, sequenced in a study of cytomegalovirus exposure and HLA in healthy donors. Assay used: immunoSEQ multiplex PCR; TCRdb lists only in-frame clones, some missing. The sample carries under 150,000 clones, roughly 80% recorded once. Specimen: PBMCs. The receptors here all came from a woman aged 40 to 50 in good health and CMV-seronegative. The CDR3 runs from the conserved cysteine through the conserved F or W. D genes are given only for firm matches. For some rows the clone size is stated as once, few or many, or as a class when expanded; others skip it.

. TRBJ2-1 TRBV19 TRBD2 TGTGCCAGTAGTACAACCCTAGCGGGAGCTCGGGGGTATGAGCAGTTCTTC CASSTTLAGARGYEQFF
. TRBJ1-6 TRBV5-1 TRBD1 TGCGCCAGCAGCACAGGGGTTAATTCACCCCTCCACTTT CASSTGVNSPLHF
. TRBJ1-2 TRBV5-1 TRBD1 TGCGCCAGCAGTAGCGGGACAGCTAACTATGGCTACACCTTC CASSSGTANYGYTF
. TRBJ2-5 TRBV2 TRBD2 TGTGCCAGCAGTGCCCGGGGGGGCCATAGAGAGACCCAGTACTTC CASSARGGHRETQYF
. TRBJ1-6 TRBV4-1 . TGCGCCAGCAGCCAAGAGGGCGCGAATTCACCCCTCCACTTT CASSQEGANSPLHF
once TRBJ1-6 TRBV5-4 . TGTGCCAGCAGCCCCCGAGGGAATTCACCCCTCCACTTT CASSPRGNSPLHF
few TRBJ2-7 TRBV9 TRBD1 TGTGCCAGCAGCGCCAGGACAGGGGGCCGTGACGAGCAGTACTTC CASSARTGGRDEQYF
. TRBJ1-2 TRBV29-1 . TGCAGCGTTGTTGGGGGCGCTGGGGGGGTAGGCGGCTACACCTTC CSVVGGAGGVGGYTF
. TRBJ1-2 TRBV19 . TGTGCCAGTCTGAGTGGGCTAGGCTACACCTTC CASLSGLGYTF
. TRBJ1-1 TRBV6-6 TRBD1 TGTGCCAGCAGTCTGGGACAGAGTGAAGCTTTCTTT CASSLGQSEAFF
few TRBJ2-2 TRBV4-1 TRBD1 TGCGCCAGCAGCCGAGGGACAGGGGCCACCGGGGAGCTGTTTTTT CASSRGTGATGELFF
few TRBJ1-5 TRBV2 . TGTGCCAGCAGTGTTAGGGGTGGCAATCAGCCCCAGCATTTT CASSVRGGNQPQHF
. TRBJ1-1 TRBV29-1 TRBD1 TGCAGCGTTGCTACAGGGGGCAACACTGAAGCTTTCTTT CSVATGGNTEAFF
. TRBJ2-3 TRBV4-2 TRBD2 TGTGCCAGCAGCCAAGGGAGTCCTAGCGGGAGGCCAGATACGCAGTATTTT CASSQGSPSGRPDTQYF
. TRBJ1-1 TRBV4-1 . TGCGCCAGCAGCCAGGATTCCCAGGGGCCGAGTACTGAAGCTTTCTTT CASSQDSQGPSTEAFF
. TRBJ2-7 TRBV6-5 TRBD2 TGTGCCAGCAGCTACGGTTCAGGGACTAGCTCCTACGAGCAGTACTTC CASSYGSGTSSYEQYF